This TCR beta chain appears in the sequencing data of a study of memory CD4+ T cells and cytomegalovirus serostatus. About the research overall: Donors were healthy Belgian adults, 9 CMV seropositive and some 24 seronegative.

Generated by immunoSEQ multiplex PCR, the TCRdb table keeps only in-frame clones and is missing some. This table has around 53,000 clones, around 83% appearing once. The CDR3 length is 15 residues. After removal of 3 bases from V and 5 bases from J, the junction contained 11 bases not matched to a gene. CDR1 is SGHNT and CDR2 is YYREEE in the germline V gene (reference sequence). Single viable CD3+CD4+CD8-CD45RO+ cells were sorted as the memory CD4+ T cells. Serum IgG to CMV pp150, pp28, p38 and p52 defined serostatus. The study's findings and limits: Repertoires predicted CMV serostatus with median bootstrapped AUC of around 0.95.

Of note for this clone: Its cognate antigen is unknown.

J is TRBJ2-7 and V is TRBV5-4; 7 nucleotides agree with TRBD1. The TCR comes from an adult in good health and CMV-seropositive. Sequenced input: memory CD4+ T cells from blood. CDR3 sequence: CASSSRQGWGDEQYF. The DNA of the CDR3 is TGTGCCAGCAGCTCCCGACAGGGATGGGGCGACGAGCAGTACTTC.